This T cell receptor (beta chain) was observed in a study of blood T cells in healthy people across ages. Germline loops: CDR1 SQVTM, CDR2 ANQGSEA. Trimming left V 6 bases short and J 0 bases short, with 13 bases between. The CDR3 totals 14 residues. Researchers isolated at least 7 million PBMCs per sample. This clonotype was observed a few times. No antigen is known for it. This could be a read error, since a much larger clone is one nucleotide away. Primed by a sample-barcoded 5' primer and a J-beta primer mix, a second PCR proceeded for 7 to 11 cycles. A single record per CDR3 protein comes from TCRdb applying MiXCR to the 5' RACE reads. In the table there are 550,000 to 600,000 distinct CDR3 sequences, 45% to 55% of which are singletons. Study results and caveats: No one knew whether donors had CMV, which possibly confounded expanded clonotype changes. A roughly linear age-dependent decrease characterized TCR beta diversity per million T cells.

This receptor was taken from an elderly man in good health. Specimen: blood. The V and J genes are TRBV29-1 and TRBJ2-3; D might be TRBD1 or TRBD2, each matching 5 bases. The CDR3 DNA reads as TGCAGCGTCGGGGCGGTTGGTAGCACAGATACGCAGTATTTT. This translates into CSVGAVGSTDTQYF.